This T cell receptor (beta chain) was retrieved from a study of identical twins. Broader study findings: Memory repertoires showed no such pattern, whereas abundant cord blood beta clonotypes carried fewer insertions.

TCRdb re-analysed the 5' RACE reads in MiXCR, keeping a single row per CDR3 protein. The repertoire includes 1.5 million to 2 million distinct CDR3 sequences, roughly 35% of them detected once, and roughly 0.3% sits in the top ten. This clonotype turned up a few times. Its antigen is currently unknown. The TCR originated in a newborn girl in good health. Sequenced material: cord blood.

The CDR3 loop is CASSLASGVNYNEQFF. DNA for the CDR3: TGTGCCAGCAGCTTGGCTAGCGGTGTTAACTACAATGAGCAGTTCTTC. The chain has TRBV5-6 and TRBJ2-1; TRBD2 aligns across 7 bases. Germline V gives CDR1 SGHDT, CDR2 YYEEEE. The V segment lost 0 bases and the J segment 3 bases; nucleotides outside the gene matches: 6. The CDR3 totals 16 residues.